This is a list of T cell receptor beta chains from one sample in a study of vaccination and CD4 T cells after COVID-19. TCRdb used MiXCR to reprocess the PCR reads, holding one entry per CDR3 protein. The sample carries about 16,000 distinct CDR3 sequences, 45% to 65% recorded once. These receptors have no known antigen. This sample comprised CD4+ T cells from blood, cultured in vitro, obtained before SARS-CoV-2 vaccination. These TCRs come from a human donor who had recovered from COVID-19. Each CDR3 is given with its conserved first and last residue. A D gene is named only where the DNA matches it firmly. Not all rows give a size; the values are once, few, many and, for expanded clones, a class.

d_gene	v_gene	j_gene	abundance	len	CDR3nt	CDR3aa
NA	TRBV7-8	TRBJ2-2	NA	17	TGTGCCAGCAGCTTTCCTCCCGGGACCGGACTCCCCGGGGAGCTGTTTTTT	CASSFPPGTGLPGELFF
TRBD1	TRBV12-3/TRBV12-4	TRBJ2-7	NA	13	TGTGCCAGCAGTCCTCAACCCCGGGACAGGGAGGACTTC	CASSPQPRDREDF
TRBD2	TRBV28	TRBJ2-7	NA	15	TGTGCCAGCAGTTTCTCGCTAGCGGGAGTCTACGAGCAGTACTTC	CASSFSLAGVYEQYF
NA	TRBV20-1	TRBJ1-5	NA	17	TGCAGTGCTAGAGATTCGCGGGGAGGCAGGGTGAAACAGCCCCAGCATTTT	CSARDSRGGRVKQPQHF
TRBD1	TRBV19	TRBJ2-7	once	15	TGTGCCAGTAGTGCTTCGACAGGGTCGAACTACGAGCAGTACTTC	CASSASTGSNYEQYF
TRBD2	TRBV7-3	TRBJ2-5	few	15	TGTGCCAGCAGCTTAATAGCGGGAGGACAAGAGACCCAGTACTTC	CASSLIAGGQETQYF
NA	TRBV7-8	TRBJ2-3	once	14	TGTGCCAGCAGCTCCCGCCATGAGGGAGATACGCAGTATTTT	CASSSRHEGDTQYF
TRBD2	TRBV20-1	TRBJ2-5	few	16	TGCAGTGCCGGAGGGACTAGCGGGACAAGACAAGAGACCCAGTACTTC	CSAGGTSGTRQETQYF
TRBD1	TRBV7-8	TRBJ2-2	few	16	TGTGCCAGCAGCTTAGCGCGACAGGGTCAAACCGGGGAGCTGTTTTTT	CASSLARQGQTGELFF
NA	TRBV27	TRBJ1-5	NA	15	TGTGCCAGCAGTTCCTTGGCCGGCGGCAATCAGCCCCAGCATTTT	CASSSLAGGNQPQHF
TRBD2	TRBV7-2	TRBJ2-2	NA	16	TGTGCCAGCAGCTCGATAGCGGGGGTGAACACCGGGGAGCTGTTTTTT	CASSSIAGVNTGELFF
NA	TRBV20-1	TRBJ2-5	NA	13	TGCAGTGCTACCATCCCGGGACAACTGACCCAGTACTTC	CSATIPGQLTQYF
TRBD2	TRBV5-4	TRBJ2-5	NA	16	TGTGCCAGCAGGATCTACCAACTAGCGGGAGTGGGGACCCAGTACTTC	CASRIYQLAGVGTQYF
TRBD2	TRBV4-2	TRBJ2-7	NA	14	TGTGCCAGCAGTTCCGCCGGGACTAGTGAGGAGCAGTACTTC	CASSSAGTSEEQYF
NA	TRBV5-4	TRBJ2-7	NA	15	TGTGCCAGCAGCCGTGAAGGTGTGGGGAGCTACGAGCAGTACTTC	CASSREGVGSYEQYF
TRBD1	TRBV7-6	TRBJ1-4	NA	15	TGTGCCAGCAGCTTACTGGGACAGACAGATGAAAAACTGTTTTTT	CASSLLGQTDEKLFF
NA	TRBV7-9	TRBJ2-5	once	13	TGTGCCAGCAGCTTAGCATTTAAAGAGGCCCAGTACTTC	CASSLAFKEAQYF
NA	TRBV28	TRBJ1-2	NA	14	TGTGCCAGCAGCAATGACAGCACAGCTTATGGCTACACCTTC	CASSNDSTAYGYTF
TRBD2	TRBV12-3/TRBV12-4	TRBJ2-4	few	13	TGTGCCAGCAGTCCTCGGGGGGGGGACATTCAGTACTTC	CASSPRGGDIQYF
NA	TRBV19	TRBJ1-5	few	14	TGTGCCAGCAAGGGGAGATCGGTGGACCAGCCCCAGCATTTT	CASKGRSVDQPQHF
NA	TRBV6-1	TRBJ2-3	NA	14	TGTGCCAGCAGCCGCCGGGACAGCACAGATACGCAGTATTTT	CASSRRDSTDTQYF
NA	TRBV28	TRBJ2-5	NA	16	TGTGCCAGCAGAGGCCATTCAGGGCTCGGGCAAGAGACCCAGTACTTC	CASRGHSGLGQETQYF
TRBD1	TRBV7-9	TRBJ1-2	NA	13	TGTGCCAGCAGCTTATATGGGGACAGTGGCTACACCTTC	CASSLYGDSGYTF
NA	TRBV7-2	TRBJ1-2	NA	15	TGTGCCAGCAGCTTCCCCGCGGACCACCTCTATGGCTACACCTTC	CASSFPADHLYGYTF
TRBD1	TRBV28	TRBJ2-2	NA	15	TGTGCCAGCAGAAAGAGGACAGGGAACACCGGGGAGCTGTTTTTT	CASRKRTGNTGELFF
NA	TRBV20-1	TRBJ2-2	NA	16	TGCAGTGCAGACGATTCGGCAACCAGTAACACCGGGGAGCTGTTTTTT	CSADDSATSNTGELFF
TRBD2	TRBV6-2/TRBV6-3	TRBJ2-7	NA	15	TGTGCCAGCAGTTCCACTAGCGGGGGTTACGAAGGGCAGTACTTC	CASSSTSGGYEGQYF
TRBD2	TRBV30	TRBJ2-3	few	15	TGTGCCTGGAGGACTAGCGGATACACATCCGATACGCAGTATTTT	CAWRTSGYTSDTQYF
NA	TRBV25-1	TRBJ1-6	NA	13	TGTGCCAGCAGTGAATCTGAAGTCTCACCCCTCCACTTT	CASSESEVSPLHF
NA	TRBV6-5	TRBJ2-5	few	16	TGTGCCAGCAGTTACTCGGGTCGACGACGCGAAGAGACCCAGTACTTC	CASSYSGRRREETQYF
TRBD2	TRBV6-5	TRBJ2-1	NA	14	TGTGCCAGCAGTTATCGGACTAGCGATAATGAGCAGTTCTTC	CASSYRTSDNEQFF
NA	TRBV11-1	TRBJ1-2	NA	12	TGTGCCAGCAGCTTATCAGGGATTGGCTACACCTTC	CASSLSGIGYTF
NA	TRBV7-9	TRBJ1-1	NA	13	TGTGCCAGCAGCCCCCGCTTTGGTAGCGTTGCTTTCTTT	CASSPRFGSVAFF
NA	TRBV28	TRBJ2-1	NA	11	TGTGCCAGCAGTTTATGGGGGGAGCAGTTCTTC	CASSLWGEQFF
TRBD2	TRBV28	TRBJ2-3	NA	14	TGTGCCAGCACTGCGGGAGGGCAGATAGATACGCAGTATTTT	CASTAGGQIDTQYF
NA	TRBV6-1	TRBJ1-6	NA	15	TGTGCCAGCACCTTACATGGCAGGGTAGTGTCACCCCTCCACTTT	CASTLHGRVVSPLHF
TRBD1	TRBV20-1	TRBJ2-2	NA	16	TGCAGTGCCCAAGAGACAGGGTTTGAACGCACCGGGGAGCTGTTTTTT	CSAQETGFERTGELFF
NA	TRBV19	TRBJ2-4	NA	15	TGTGCCAGTAGTATGACAGGCCAGGCCAAAAACATTCAGTACTTC	CASSMTGQAKNIQYF
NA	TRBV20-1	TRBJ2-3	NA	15	TGCAGTGCTAGAGAGGAGTACAGAAGCACAGATACGCAGTATTTT	CSAREEYRSTDTQYF
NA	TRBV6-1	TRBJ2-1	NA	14	TGTGCCAGCAGTGACGGGTGGAGCGCCCGAAGGCAGTTCTTC	CASSDGWSARRQFF
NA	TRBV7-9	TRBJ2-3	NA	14	TGTGCCAGCAGCGTACAGGGTTACACAGATACGCAGTATTTT	CASSVQGYTDTQYF
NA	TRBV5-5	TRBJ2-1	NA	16	TGTGCCAGCAGCTTCAGGGGCGACATTGGATACAATGAGCAGTTCTTC	CASSFRGDIGYNEQFF
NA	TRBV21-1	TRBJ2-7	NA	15	TGTGCCAGCAGACCGGGAGACCCGAGATCCTACGAGCAGTACTTC	CASRPGDPRSYEQYF
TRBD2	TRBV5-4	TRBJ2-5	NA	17	TGTGCCAGCAGCGAGGACACTGCTAGCGGGGTATGGGAGACCCAGTACTTC	CASSEDTASGVWETQYF
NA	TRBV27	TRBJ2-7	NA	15	TGTGCCAGCAGTTCGCTCTCTGTGGGGCAGTCGGAGCAGTACTTC	CASSSLSVGQSEQYF
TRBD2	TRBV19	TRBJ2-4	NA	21	TGTGCCAGTAGTATAACCCCCCCTCTAGCGGGAGGCGGTGGGACCAAAAACATTCAGTACTTC	CASSITPPLAGGGGTKNIQYF
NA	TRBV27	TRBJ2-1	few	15	TGTGCCAGCAGTCCCAACGGGCTAGAGTACAATGAGCAGTTCTTC	CASSPNGLEYNEQFF
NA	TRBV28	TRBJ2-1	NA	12	TGTGCCAGCAGCTCCAAGGGTCCTGAGCAGTTCTTC	CASSSKGPEQFF
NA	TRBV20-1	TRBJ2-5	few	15	TGCAGTGCTAGAGATCCGTGGCGAAATAAGGAGACCCAGTACTTC	CSARDPWRNKETQYF
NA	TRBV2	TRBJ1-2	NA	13	TGTGCCAGCAGTCCTAGACAGGACGACGCTTACACCTTC	CASSPRQDDAYTF
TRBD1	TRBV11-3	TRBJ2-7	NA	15	TGTGCCAGCAGCTTAGGGACAGGTCGGGCCTACGAGCAGTACTTC	CASSLGTGRAYEQYF
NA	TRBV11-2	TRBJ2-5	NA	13	TGTGCCAGCAGCCCGGACCCCAGGGAGACCCAGTACTTC	CASSPDPRETQYF
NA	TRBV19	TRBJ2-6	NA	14	TGTGCCAGTAAATATTCAGATGGGGCCAACGTCCTGACTTTC	CASKYSDGANVLTF
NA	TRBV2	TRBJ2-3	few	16	TGTGCCAGCTCACTGGCGAGGGGCGCGGCCGCAGATACGCAGTATTTT	CASSLARGAAADTQYF
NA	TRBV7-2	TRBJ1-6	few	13	TGTGCCAGCAGCTTGGAGTATAATTCACCCCTCCACTTT	CASSLEYNSPLHF